This entry lists 17 T cell receptor beta chains sequenced from one sample in a study of blood T cells in healthy people across ages. It was with a sample-barcoded 5' primer and a J-beta primer mix that a second PCR of roughly 7 to 12 cycles was run. One entry per CDR3 protein, called by TCRdb with MiXCR from the 5' RACE reads. The sample gives 1.5 million to 2 million distinct CDR3 sequences, about 32% of which show up once; approximately 10% is in the top ten. Sequencing input: blood. The receptor set was obtained from a woman aged 25 to 39 in good health.

This clonotype was detected ten times or more. The chain links TRBV2 to TRBJ2-7; D is tentatively TRBD1 or TRBD2 (5 bases each). Trimming cost V 0 bases and J 3 bases, with 12 bases left between them. CDR3 length: 15 amino acids. From germline, CDR1 is SNHLY and CDR2 FYNNEI. CDR3 nucleotide sequence: TGTGCCAGCAGTGAAGCAGAGGGGAACCTCTACGAGCAGTACTTC. Amino acids: CASSEAEGNLYEQYF.

This sequence joins TRBV20-1 and TRBJ1-5; D perhaps matches TRBD1 (6 bases). This CDR3 spans 15 amino acids. Germline CDR1 is DFQATT and CDR2 is SNEGSKA (reference sequence). Trimming took 1 base from V and 3 from J, leaving 13 bases between them. The CDR3 spells CSARVLGGANQPQHF. CDR3 nucleotide sequence: TGCAGTGCTAGAGTCCTTGGGGGGGCCAATCAGCCCCAGCATTTT.

This clonotype was seen only a few times. The gene calls are TRBV7-9 and TRBJ1-5, with D perhaps matching TRBD1 (6 bases). CDR3 length: 12 amino acids. The germline V and J ends were trimmed by 5 bases and 7 bases, with 9 bases remaining between them. Germline-derived CDR1 and CDR2 are SEHNR and FQNEAQ (reference sequence). The CDR3 DNA follows: TGTGCCAGCAGCCGTCAGGGGCAGCCCCAGCATTTT. Amino acid sequence: CASSRQGQPQHF. Using reference TRBV7-9 and TRBJ1-5 for the parts outside the CDR3, the full variable domain is DTGVSQNPRHKITKRGQNVTFRCDPISEHNRLYWYRQTLGQGPEFLTYFQNEAQLEKSRLLSDRFSAERPKGSFSTLEIQRTEQGDSAMYLCASSRQGQPQHFGDGTRLSIL.

V usage is TRBV6-2 or TRBV6-3 and J usage is TRBJ2-1; TRBD2 aligns across 15 bases. The length of the CDR3 is 17 residues. Germline trimming cut 6 bases from V and 3 bases from J; bases unmatched to any gene: 6. Germline CDR1 is MNHEY and CDR2 is SVGEGT. The CDR3 protein is CASSRGLAGGVYNEQFF. CDR3 in DNA: TGTGCCAGCAGCCGGGGACTAGCGGGGGGCGTCTACAATGAGCAGTTCTTC.

This clonotype was counted between two and nine times. The chain employs TRBV5-1 and TRBJ1-6; D is perhaps TRBD1 (6 bases). In germline, CDR1 is SGHRS, CDR2 YFSETQ. Trimming shortened V by 0 bases and J by 10 bases, and 14 bases separated the two germline ends. This CDR3 has 15 residues. CDR3 coding DNA: TGCGCCAGCAGCTTGGGAACCACGGGGGCCTCACCCCTCCACTTT. It translates to CASSLGTTGASPLHF.

The chain couples TRBV9 to TRBJ1-2, with 10 bases identical to TRBD1. The CDR3 spans 14 residues. From germline, CDR1 is SGDLS and CDR2 YYNGEE. With V trimmed by 4 bases and J by 7 bases, 7 bases remained unmatched. The CDR3 DNA is TGTGCCAGCAGCCCAGGACAGGGGGAAGTTGGCTACACCTTC. Its translation: CASSPGQGEVGYTF.

The rearrangement joins TRBV6-1 to TRBJ2-7; no clear D gene. V was cut by 3 bases and J by 3 bases, with 18 bases left in between. The CDR3 has 16 residues. CDR1 and CDR2 (germline): MNHNS, SASEGT. CDR3 in amino acids: CASSEAFARAFYEQYF. DNA of the CDR3: TGTGCCAGCAGTGAGGCCTTCGCAAGGGCCTTCTACGAGCAGTACTTC.

This clonotype was counted only a few times. V gene TRBV6-1 combines with J gene TRBJ2-7; no clear D. Trimming took off 8 bases at V and 2 bases at J, with 25 bases between the two ends. The CDR3 is 17 residues long. The germline V gene encodes CDR1 MNHNS and CDR2 SASEGT. The CDR3 reads CASPRGPRLNLPYEQYF. CDR3 coding DNA: TGTGCCAGCCCAAGAGGTCCGAGACTTAACCTACCCTACGAGCAGTACTTC.

There are a few counts of this clonotype. The CDR3: CSARALGGTALYNEQFF. The DNA for the CDR3 is TGCAGTGCTAGGGCGCTCGGGGGTACGGCCCTCTACAATGAGCAGTTCTTC. The V and J genes are TRBV20-1 and TRBJ2-1; possible D gene TRBD2, 6 bases. V lost 3 bases and J 3 bases, leaving 21 bases between the germline ends. This CDR3 has 17 amino acids. Looked up from germline, CDR1 is DFQATT and CDR2 is SNEGSKA (reference sequence).

V gene TRBV6-5 combines with J gene TRBJ1-1; the match to TRBD1 covers 9 bases. The germline V gene has CDR1 MNHEY and CDR2 SVGAGI. J lost 3 bases, V lost 10 bases, and 12 bases had no gene match. The CDR3 loop spans 15 amino acids. The CDR3, as DNA: TGTGCCACCGTTCCATCACAGGGGGCTTACACTGAAGCTTTCTTT. Translating it yields CATVPSQGAYTEAFF.

This clonotype turned up a few times. The chain couples TRBV7-2 to TRBJ2-3; 9 bases map to TRBD2. CDR3 length: 17 amino acids. Trimming removed 1 base from V and 2 bases from J; junction bases left unmatched: 7. CDR1 SGHTA and CDR2 FQGNSA come from the germline V gene. The CDR3 nucleotides read TGTGCCAGCAGCTTAGGGCGTGGCGGGGGGGACACAGATACGCAGTATTTT. This gives the protein CASSLGRGGGDTDTQYF.

The chain employs TRBV7-3 and TRBJ1-4, with a tentative D call TRBD1 (5 bases). The CDR3 contains 14 residues. Trimming stripped 5 bases from V and 14 bases from J, with 21 bases between. CDR1 and CDR2 (germline): SGHTA, FQGTGA. CDR3 protein: CASSLDVGGPVLFF. DNA of the CDR3: TGTGCCAGCAGCCTAGATGTTGGGGGTCCGGTGCTGTTTTTT. Using reference TRBV7-3 and TRBJ1-4 for the parts outside the CDR3, the full variable domain is GAGVSQTPSNKVTEKGKYVELRCDPISGHTALYWYRQSLGQGPEFLIYFQGTGAADDSGLPNDRFFAVRPEGSVSTLKIQRTERGDSAVYLCASSLDVGGPVLFFGSGTQLSVL.

V gene TRBV2 combines with J gene TRBJ2-3, with 11 bases lining up with TRBD2. In germline, CDR1 is SNHLY, CDR2 FYNNEI. The J segment lost 4 bases and the V segment lost 6 bases, leaving 9 bases of the junction unmatched. The CDR3 has 16 amino acids. CDR3 in amino acids: CASRAGFSGGADTQYF. CDR3 DNA: TGTGCCAGCAGGGCTGGATTTAGCGGGGGGGCAGATACGCAGTATTTT.

This clonotype has only one observation. The germline gene is not matched at one end of the junction; a read error may be the cause. The chain is built from TRBV15 and TRBJ2-1; D unresolved. Germline V gene lookup returns CDR1 LNHNV and CDR2 YYDKDF (reference sequence). The CDR3 consists of 13 residues. The CDR3 is CATNRVPLNEQFF. In DNA form, the CDR3 reads TGTGCCACCAACAGAGTACCCCTCAATGAGCAGTTCTTC.

This clonotype appeared a few times. The chain has TRBV7-2 and TRBJ2-1; 9 bases line up with TRBD2. With 6 bases clipped from V and 0 bases from J, the junction kept 3 bases outside the gene matches. The germline gives CDR1 SGHTA, CDR2 FQGNSA. The CDR3 sequence is 15 residues long. CDR3 region: CASRWTSDSYNEQFF. As DNA, the CDR3 is TGTGCCAGCAGGTGGACTAGCGACTCCTACAATGAGCAGTTCTTC.

The chain employs TRBV11-2 and TRBJ1-1, with D possibly TRBD1 on 5 matching bases. The CDR3 runs 14 residues. V lost 5 bases and J lost 6, with 16 bases in between. Germline CDR1 and CDR2: SGHAT and FQNNGV. The CDR3, as DNA: TGTGCCAGCAGCCACGACGGGCAGGGTGCTGAAGCTTTCTTT. Amino acids: CASSHDGQGAEAFF. Together with reference TRBV11-2 and TRBJ1-1, the CDR3 gives the full variable domain: EAGVAQSPRYKIIEKRQSVAFWCNPISGHATLYWYQQILGQGPKLLIQFQNNGVVDDSQLPKDRFSAERLKGVDSTLKIQPAKLEDSAVYLCASSHDGQGAEAFFGQGTRLTVV.

A note on this clonotype: Just one base apart from a much larger clone, this may be a read error. The chain couples TRBV2 to TRBJ2-1; perhaps D is TRBD1 or TRBD2 (5 bases each). The CDR3 has 17 amino acids. Germline-derived CDR1 and CDR2 are SNHLY and FYNNEI. Trimming took off 3 bases at V and 2 bases at J, with 17 bases between the two ends. The CDR3 loop reads CASSEGVGSEAYNEQFF. In DNA form, the CDR3 reads TGTGCCAGCAGTGAGGGGGTCGGATCAGAGGCCTACAATGAGCAGTTCTTC.